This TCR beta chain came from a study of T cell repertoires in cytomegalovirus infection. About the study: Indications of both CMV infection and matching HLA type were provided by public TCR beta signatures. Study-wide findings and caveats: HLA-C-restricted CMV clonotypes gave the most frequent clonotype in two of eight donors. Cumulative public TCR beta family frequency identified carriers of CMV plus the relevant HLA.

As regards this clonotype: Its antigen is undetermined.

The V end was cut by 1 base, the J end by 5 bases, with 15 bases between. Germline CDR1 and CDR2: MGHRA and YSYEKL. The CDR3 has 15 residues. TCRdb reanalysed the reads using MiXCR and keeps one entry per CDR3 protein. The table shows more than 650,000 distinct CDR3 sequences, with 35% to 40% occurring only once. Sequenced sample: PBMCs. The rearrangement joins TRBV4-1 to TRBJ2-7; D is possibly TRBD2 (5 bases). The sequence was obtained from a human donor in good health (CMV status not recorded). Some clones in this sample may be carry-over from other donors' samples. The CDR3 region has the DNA TGCGCCAGCAGCCAAGTGGTGTCGGGATCCAACGAGCAGTACTTC. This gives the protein CASSQVVSGSNEQYF.